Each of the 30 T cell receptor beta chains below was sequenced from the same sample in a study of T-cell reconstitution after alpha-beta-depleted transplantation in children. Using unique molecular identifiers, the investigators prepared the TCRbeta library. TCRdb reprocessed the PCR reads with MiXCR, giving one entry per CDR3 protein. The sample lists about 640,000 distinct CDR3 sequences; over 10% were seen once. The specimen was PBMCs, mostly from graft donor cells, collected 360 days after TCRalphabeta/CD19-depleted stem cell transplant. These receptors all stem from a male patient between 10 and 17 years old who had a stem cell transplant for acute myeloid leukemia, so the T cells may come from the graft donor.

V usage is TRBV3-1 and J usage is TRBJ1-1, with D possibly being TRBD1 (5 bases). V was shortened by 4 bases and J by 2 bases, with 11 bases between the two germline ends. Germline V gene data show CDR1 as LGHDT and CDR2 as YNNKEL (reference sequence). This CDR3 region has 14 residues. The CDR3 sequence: CASSPGGVNTEAFF. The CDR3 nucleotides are TGTGCCAGCAGCCCGGGAGGGGTCAACACTGAAGCTTTCTTT.

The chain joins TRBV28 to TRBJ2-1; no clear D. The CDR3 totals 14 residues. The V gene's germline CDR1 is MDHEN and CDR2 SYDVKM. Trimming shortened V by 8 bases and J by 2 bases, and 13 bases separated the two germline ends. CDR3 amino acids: CASQTAGAYNEQFF. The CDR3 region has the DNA TGTGCCAGCCAGACGGCAGGTGCCTACAATGAGCAGTTCTTC.

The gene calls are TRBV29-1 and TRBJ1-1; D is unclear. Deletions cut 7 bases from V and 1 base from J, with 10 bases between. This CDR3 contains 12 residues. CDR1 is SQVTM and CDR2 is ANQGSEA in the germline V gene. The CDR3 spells CSAWKANTEAFF. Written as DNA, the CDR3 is TGCAGCGCCTGGAAGGCGAACACTGAAGCTTTCTTT.

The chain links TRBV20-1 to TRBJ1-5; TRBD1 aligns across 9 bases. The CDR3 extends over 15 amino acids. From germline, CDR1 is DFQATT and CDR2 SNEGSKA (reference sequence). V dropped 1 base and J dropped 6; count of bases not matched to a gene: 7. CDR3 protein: CSARAIQGASQPQHF. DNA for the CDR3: TGCAGTGCTAGAGCCATACAGGGGGCAAGTCAGCCCCAGCATTTT.

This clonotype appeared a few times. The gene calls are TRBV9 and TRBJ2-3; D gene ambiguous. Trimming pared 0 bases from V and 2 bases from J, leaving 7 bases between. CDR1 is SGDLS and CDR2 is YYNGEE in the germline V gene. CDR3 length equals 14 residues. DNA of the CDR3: TGTGCCAGCAGCGTAGGTGGCTACACAGATACGCAGTATTTT. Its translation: CASSVGGYTDTQYF. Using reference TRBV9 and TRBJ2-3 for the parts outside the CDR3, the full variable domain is DSGVTQTPKHLITATGQRVTLRCSPRSGDLSVYWYQQSLDQGLQFLIQYYNGEERAKGNILERFSAQQFPDLHSELNLSSLELGDSALYFCASSVGGYTDTQYFGPGTRLTVL.

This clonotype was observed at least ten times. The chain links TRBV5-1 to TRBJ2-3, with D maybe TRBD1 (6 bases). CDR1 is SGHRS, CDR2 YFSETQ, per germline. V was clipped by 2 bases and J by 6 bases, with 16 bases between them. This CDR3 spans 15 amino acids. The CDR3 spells CASSFKQGEGDTQYF. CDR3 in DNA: TGCGCCAGCAGCTTTAAACAGGGTGAGGGGGATACGCAGTATTTT.

CDR3 sequence reads: CSARDPAEQYF. CDR3 DNA sequence: TGCAGTGCTAGAGATCCGGCCGAGCAGTACTTC. This chain joins TRBV20-1 and TRBJ2-7; no definite D call. The CDR3 spans 11 residues. The V gene lost 0 bases and the J gene lost 6 bases, with 6 bases spanning the gap. Germline V lookup: CDR1 DFQATT, CDR2 SNEGSKA (reference sequence).

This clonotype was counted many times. CDR3 region: CASSPTVAPTEAFF. The CDR3 coding sequence is TGTGCCAGCAGCCCAACGGTGGCCCCCACTGAAGCTTTCTTT. The V gene is TRBV7-2, the J gene TRBJ1-1; D is uncertain. This CDR3 is built from 14 residues. CDR1 is SGHTA, CDR2 FQGNSA, per germline. Trimming removed 5 bases from V and 4 bases from J, with 14 bases in between.

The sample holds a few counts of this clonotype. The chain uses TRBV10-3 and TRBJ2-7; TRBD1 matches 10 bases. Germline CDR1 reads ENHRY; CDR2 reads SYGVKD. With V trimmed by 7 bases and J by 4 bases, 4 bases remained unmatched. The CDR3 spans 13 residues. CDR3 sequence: CAIKTGGEYEQYF. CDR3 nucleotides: TGTGCCATCAAGACAGGGGGCGAATACGAGCAGTACTTC.

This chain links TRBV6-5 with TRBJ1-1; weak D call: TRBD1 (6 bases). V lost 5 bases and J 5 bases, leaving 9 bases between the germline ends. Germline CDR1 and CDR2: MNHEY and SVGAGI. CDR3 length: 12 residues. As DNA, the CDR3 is TGTGCCAGCAGTCGCAGGGGTACTGAAGCTTTCTTT. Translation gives CASSRRGTEAFF.

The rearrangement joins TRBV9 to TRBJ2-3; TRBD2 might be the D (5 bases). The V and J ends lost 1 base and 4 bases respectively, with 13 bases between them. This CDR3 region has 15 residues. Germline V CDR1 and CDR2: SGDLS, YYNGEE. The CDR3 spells CASSVHPAGADTQYF. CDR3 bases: TGTGCCAGCAGCGTACATCCCGCCGGGGCAGATACGCAGTATTTT.

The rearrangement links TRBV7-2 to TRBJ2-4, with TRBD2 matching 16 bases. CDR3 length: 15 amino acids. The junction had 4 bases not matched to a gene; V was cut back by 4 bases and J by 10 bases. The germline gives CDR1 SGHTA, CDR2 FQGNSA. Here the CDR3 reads CASSSPGLAGGIQYF. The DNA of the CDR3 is TGTGCCAGCAGCTCGCCGGGACTAGCGGGGGGGATTCAGTACTTC.

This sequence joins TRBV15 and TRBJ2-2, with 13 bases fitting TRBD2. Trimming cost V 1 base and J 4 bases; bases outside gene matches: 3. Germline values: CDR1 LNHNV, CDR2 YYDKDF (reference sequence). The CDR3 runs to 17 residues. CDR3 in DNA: TGTGCCACCAGCAGAGGACTAGCGGGAGGTGGCACCGGGGAGCTGTTTTTT. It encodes CATSRGLAGGGTGELFF.

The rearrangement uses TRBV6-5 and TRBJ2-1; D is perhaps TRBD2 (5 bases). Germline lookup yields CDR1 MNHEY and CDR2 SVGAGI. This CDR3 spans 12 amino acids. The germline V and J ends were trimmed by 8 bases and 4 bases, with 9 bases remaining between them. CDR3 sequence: CASQRTYNEQFF. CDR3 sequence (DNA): TGTGCCAGCCAGCGGACTTACAATGAGCAGTTCTTC.

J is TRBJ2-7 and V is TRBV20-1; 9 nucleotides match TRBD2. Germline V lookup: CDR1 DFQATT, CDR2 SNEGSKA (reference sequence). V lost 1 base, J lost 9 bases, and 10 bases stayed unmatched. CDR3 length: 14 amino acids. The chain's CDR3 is CSARAPGLARGQYF. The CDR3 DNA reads TGCAGTGCTAGAGCCCCGGGACTAGCAAGGGGGCAGTACTTC.

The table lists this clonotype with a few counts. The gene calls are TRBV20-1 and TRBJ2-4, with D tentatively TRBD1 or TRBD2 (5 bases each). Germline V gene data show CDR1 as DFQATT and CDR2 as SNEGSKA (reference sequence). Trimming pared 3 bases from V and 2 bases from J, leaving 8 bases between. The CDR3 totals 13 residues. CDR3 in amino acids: CSASTGPKNIQYF. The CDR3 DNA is TGCAGTGCTAGTACGGGACCCAAAAACATTCAGTACTTC.

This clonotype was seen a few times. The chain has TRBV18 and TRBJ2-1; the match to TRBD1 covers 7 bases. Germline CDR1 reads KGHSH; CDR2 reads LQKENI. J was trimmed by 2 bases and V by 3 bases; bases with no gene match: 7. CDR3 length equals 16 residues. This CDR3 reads CASSPRTGLPYNEQFF. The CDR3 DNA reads TGTGCCAGCTCACCTCGGACAGGCCTACCCTACAATGAGCAGTTCTTC.

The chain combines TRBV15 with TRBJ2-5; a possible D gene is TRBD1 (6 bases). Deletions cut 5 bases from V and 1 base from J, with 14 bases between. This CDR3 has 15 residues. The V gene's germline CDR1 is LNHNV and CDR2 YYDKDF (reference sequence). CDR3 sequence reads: CATSRNTGSQETQYF. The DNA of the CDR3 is TGTGCCACCAGCCGAAACACAGGGAGCCAAGAGACCCAGTACTTC.

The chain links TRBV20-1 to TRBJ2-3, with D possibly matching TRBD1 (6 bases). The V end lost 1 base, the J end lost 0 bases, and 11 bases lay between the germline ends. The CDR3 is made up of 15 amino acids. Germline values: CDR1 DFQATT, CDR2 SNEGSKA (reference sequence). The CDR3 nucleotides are TGCAGTGCTAGAGGGCGAGGGGGTAGCACAGATACGCAGTATTTT. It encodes CSARGRGGSTDTQYF.

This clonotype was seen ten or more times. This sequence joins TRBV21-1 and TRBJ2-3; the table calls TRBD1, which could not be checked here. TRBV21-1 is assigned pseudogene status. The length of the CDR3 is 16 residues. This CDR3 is CASSSYPGPNTDTQYF. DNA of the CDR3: TGTGCCAGCAGCTCGTATCCGGGACCTAACACAGATACGCAGTATTTT.

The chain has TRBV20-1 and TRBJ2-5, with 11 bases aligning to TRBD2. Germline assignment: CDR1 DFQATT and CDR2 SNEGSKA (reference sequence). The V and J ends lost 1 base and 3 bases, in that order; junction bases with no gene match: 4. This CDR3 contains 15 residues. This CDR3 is CSARAELAGEETQYF. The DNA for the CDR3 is TGCAGTGCTAGAGCCGAACTAGCGGGAGAAGAGACCCAGTACTTC.

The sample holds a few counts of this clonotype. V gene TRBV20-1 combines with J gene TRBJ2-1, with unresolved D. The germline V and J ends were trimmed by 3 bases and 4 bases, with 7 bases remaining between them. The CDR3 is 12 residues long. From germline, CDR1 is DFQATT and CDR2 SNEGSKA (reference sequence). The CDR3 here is CSASERYNEQFF. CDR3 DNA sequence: TGCAGTGCTAGTGAGCGTTACAATGAGCAGTTCTTC.

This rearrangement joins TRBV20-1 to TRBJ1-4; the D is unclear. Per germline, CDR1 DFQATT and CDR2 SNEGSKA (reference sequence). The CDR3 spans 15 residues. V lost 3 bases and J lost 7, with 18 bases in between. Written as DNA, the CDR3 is TGCAGTGCTAGTGCAGCGGGTGGCTACGGTGAAAAACTGTTTTTT. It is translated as CSASAAGGYGEKLFF.

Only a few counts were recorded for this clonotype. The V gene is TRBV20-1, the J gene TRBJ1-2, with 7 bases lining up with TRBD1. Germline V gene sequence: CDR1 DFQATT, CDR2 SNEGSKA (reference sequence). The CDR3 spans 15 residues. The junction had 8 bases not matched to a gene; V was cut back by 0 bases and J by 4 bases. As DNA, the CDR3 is TGCAGTGCTAGAGATAGGGGGCAGGTTGGCTATGGCTACACCTTC. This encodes CSARDRGQVGYGYTF.

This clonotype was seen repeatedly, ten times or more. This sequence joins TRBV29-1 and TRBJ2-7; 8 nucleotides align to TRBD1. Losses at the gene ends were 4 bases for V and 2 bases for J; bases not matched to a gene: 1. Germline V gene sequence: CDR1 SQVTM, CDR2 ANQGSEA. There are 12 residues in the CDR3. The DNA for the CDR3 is TGCAGCGTTGGGGACAGGCCCTACGAGCAGTACTTC. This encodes CSVGDRPYEQYF.

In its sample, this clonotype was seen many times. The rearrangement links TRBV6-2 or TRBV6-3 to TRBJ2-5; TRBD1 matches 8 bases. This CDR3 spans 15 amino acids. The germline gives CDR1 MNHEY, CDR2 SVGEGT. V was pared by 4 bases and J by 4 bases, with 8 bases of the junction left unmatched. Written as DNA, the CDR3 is TGTGCCAGCAGTTGGGGACAGGTGCATCCAGAGACCCAGTACTTC. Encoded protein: CASSWGQVHPETQYF.

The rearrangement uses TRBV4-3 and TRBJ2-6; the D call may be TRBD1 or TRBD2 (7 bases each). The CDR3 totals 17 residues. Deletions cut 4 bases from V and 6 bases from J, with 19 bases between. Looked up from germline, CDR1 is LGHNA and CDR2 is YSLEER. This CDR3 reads CASSPSRGGEKANVLTF. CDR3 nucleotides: TGCGCCAGCAGCCCCAGCAGGGGGGGGGAGAAGGCCAACGTCCTGACTTTC.

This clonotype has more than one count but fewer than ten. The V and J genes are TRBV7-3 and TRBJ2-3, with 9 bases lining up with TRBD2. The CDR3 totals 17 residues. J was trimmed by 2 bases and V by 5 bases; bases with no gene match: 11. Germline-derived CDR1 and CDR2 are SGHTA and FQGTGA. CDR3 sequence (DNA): TGTGCCAGCAGCCCCCGCGGCGGGAGGGCGACCACAGATACGCAGTATTTT. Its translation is CASSPRGGRATTDTQYF.

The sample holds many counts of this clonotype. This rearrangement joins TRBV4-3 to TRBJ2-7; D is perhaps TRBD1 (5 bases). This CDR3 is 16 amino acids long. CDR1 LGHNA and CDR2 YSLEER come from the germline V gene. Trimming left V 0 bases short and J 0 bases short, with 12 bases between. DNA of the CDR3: TGCGCCAGCAGCCAAGATCTATTTGGGGCCTCCTACGAGCAGTACTTC. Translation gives CASSQDLFGASYEQYF.

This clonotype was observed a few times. The CDR3 here is CSASLGPYQETQYF. In DNA, the CDR3 is TGCAGTGCTAGTCTAGGGCCATACCAAGAGACCCAGTACTTC. The gene calls are TRBV20-1 and TRBJ2-5; D is ambiguous. Looked up from germline, CDR1 is DFQATT and CDR2 is SNEGSKA (reference sequence). The CDR3 length is 14 residues. V was shortened by 3 bases and J by 0 bases, with 11 bases between the two germline ends.